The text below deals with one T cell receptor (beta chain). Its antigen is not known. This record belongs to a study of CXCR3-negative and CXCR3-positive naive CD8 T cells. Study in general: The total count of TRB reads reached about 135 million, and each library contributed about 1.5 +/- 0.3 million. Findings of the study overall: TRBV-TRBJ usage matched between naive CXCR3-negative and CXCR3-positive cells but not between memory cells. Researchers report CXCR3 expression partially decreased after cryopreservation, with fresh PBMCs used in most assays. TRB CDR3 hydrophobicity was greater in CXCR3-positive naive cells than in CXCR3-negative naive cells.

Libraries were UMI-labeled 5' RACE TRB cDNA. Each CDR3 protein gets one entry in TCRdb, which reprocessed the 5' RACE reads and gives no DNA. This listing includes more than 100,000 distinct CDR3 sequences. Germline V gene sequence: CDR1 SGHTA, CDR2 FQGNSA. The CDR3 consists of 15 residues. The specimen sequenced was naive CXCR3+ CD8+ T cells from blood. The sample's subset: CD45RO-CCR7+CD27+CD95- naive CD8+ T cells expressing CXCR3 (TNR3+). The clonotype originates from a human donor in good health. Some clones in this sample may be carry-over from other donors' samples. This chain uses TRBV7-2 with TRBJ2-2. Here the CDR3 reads CASSLIDGISGELFF.